A selection of T cell receptor beta chains follows, all from one sample in a study of T-cell reconstitution after alpha-beta-depleted transplantation in children. TCRdb ran MiXCR on the PCR reads and lists one entry per CDR3 protein. The sample holds fewer than 750,000 distinct CDR3 sequences, 20% to 25% seen once. The sequencing here drew on PBMCs, mostly from graft donor cells, taken 360 days after TCRalphabeta/CD19-depleted stem cell transplant. These receptors all stem from a boy less than two years old who had a stem cell transplant for acute myeloid leukemia, so the T cells may come from the graft donor. Each CDR3 is given without its conserved first and last residue. Each record gives: CDR3 protein, CDR3 length, J gene, V gene.

CDR3aa: ASSLTVVSNQPQH
len: 13
j_gene: TRBJ1-5
v_gene: TRBV7-2

CDR3aa: ASRVTEGTDTQY
len: 12
j_gene: TRBJ2-3
v_gene: TRBV2

CDR3aa: ASSSGLPRGETQY
len: 13
j_gene: TRBJ2-5
v_gene: TRBV12-3/TRBV12-4

CDR3aa: SARGIGTGHHSSTDTQY
len: 17
j_gene: TRBJ2-3
v_gene: TRBV20-1

CDR3aa: ASSQTGQNYEQY
len: 12
j_gene: TRBJ2-7
v_gene: TRBV7-9

CDR3aa: SAITSPLHNEQF
len: 12
j_gene: TRBJ2-1
v_gene: TRBV20-1

CDR3aa: ASSFAGLNGYT
len: 11
j_gene: TRBJ1-2
v_gene: TRBV12-3/TRBV12-4

CDR3aa: ASSLFRGRGETQY
len: 13
j_gene: TRBJ2-5
v_gene: TRBV28

CDR3aa: ASSPYGGIYEQY
len: 12
j_gene: TRBJ2-7
v_gene: TRBV18

CDR3aa: ASSGYRGVFSGELF
len: 14
j_gene: TRBJ2-2
v_gene: TRBV19

CDR3aa: ASSYSWEAAYGYT
len: 13
j_gene: TRBJ1-2
v_gene: TRBV6-5

CDR3aa: ASSYSIPLSTSGNTIY
len: 16
j_gene: TRBJ1-3
v_gene: TRBV6-2/TRBV6-3

CDR3aa: SACPGEASADTQY
len: 13
j_gene: TRBJ2-3
v_gene: TRBV20-1

CDR3aa: ASSRTANSPLH
len: 11
j_gene: TRBJ1-6
v_gene: TRBV14

CDR3aa: ASSLAHPSGGLLETQY
len: 16
j_gene: TRBJ2-5
v_gene: TRBV7-2

CDR3aa: ATSDGPPAETQY
len: 12
j_gene: TRBJ2-5
v_gene: TRBV24-1

CDR3aa: ASSSRAGGPDTQY
len: 13
j_gene: TRBJ2-3
v_gene: TRBV7-2

CDR3aa: SARVGSQNTEAF
len: 12
j_gene: TRBJ1-1
v_gene: TRBV20-1

CDR3aa: SAEDPGLAPDTQY
len: 13
j_gene: TRBJ2-3
v_gene: TRBV20-1

CDR3aa: ASSFVGQFSNQPQH
len: 14
j_gene: TRBJ1-5
v_gene: TRBV11-2

CDR3aa: ASSISAGNIQY
len: 11
j_gene: TRBJ2-4
v_gene: TRBV19

CDR3aa: ASGGVRSQPQH
len: 11
j_gene: TRBJ1-5
v_gene: TRBV6-2/TRBV6-3

CDR3aa: SVHGGNGYT
len: 9
j_gene: TRBJ1-2
v_gene: TRBV29-1

CDR3aa: SANPPGGISYNEQF
len: 14
j_gene: TRBJ2-1
v_gene: TRBV20-1

CDR3aa: ASSQGQYENIQY
len: 12
j_gene: TRBJ2-4
v_gene: TRBV4-1

CDR3aa: ASSSRGAPYNEQF
len: 13
j_gene: TRBJ2-1
v_gene: TRBV11-2

CDR3aa: ASSFTLNPNTEAF
len: 13
j_gene: TRBJ1-1
v_gene: TRBV6-6

CDR3aa: ASSVNAARETQY
len: 12
j_gene: TRBJ2-5
v_gene: TRBV7-7

CDR3aa: ASSYEGTETQY
len: 11
j_gene: TRBJ2-5
v_gene: TRBV12-3/TRBV12-4

CDR3aa: SAVLYGGTTYNEQF
len: 14
j_gene: TRBJ2-1
v_gene: TRBV20-1

CDR3aa: ASSLGAWKAAPGADTQY
len: 17
j_gene: TRBJ2-3
v_gene: TRBV7-2

CDR3aa: ASSRGVVYGYT
len: 11
j_gene: TRBJ1-2
v_gene: TRBV27

CDR3aa: ASSLGTGVQETQY
len: 13
j_gene: TRBJ2-5
v_gene: TRBV7-6

CDR3aa: ASSPKYYGYT
len: 10
j_gene: TRBJ1-2
v_gene: TRBV12-3/TRBV12-4

CDR3aa: ASRWTGSTYEQY
len: 12
j_gene: TRBJ2-7
v_gene: TRBV5-5

CDR3aa: SAPGQGVTGELF
len: 12
j_gene: TRBJ2-2
v_gene: TRBV29-1

CDR3aa: ASSFDRGSTDTQY
len: 13
j_gene: TRBJ2-3
v_gene: TRBV12-3/TRBV12-4

CDR3aa: SARGEYYEQY
len: 10
j_gene: TRBJ2-7
v_gene: TRBV20-1

CDR3aa: ASSLAGGGYT
len: 10
j_gene: TRBJ1-2
v_gene: TRBV5-5

CDR3aa: ASSLGGQGNRDEQY
len: 14
j_gene: TRBJ2-7
v_gene: TRBV5-1

CDR3aa: SARVSGQGAQKNEKLF
len: 16
j_gene: TRBJ1-4
v_gene: TRBV20-1

CDR3aa: CARDRGGALRETQY
len: 14
j_gene: TRBJ2-5
v_gene: TRBV20-1

CDR3aa: SAHRGQIQETQY
len: 12
j_gene: TRBJ2-5
v_gene: TRBV20-1

CDR3aa: ASSLGPFGSYEQY
len: 13
j_gene: TRBJ2-7
v_gene: TRBV4-3

CDR3aa: ASSSSGGNTGELF
len: 13
j_gene: TRBJ2-2
v_gene: TRBV6-5

CDR3aa: ASSPVARPTYNEQF
len: 14
j_gene: TRBJ2-1
v_gene: TRBV5-1

CDR3aa: ASTKGKQPQH
len: 10
j_gene: TRBJ1-5
v_gene: TRBV28

CDR3aa: ASSLGALYEQY
len: 11
j_gene: TRBJ2-7
v_gene: TRBV25-1

CDR3aa: ASSLNRELGYT
len: 11
j_gene: TRBJ1-2
v_gene: TRBV12-3/TRBV12-4

CDR3aa: SAFPTGQFKNIQY
len: 13
j_gene: TRBJ2-4
v_gene: TRBV20-1